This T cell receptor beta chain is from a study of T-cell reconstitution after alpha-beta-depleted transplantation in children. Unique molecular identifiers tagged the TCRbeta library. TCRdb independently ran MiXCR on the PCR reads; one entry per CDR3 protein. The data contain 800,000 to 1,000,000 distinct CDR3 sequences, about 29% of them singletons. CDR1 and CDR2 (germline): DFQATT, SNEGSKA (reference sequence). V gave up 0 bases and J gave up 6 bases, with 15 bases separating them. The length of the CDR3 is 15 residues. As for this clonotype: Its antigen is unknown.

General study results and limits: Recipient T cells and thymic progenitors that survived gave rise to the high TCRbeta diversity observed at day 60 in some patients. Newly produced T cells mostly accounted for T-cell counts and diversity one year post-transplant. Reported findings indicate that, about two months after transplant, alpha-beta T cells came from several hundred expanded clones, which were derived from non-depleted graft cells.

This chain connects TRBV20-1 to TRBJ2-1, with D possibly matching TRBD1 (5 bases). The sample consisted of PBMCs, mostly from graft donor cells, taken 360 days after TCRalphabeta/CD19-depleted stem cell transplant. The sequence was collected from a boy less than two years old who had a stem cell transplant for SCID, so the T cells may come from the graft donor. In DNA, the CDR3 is TGCAGTGCTAGAGATATGGCAGGGCCCATCAATGAGCAGTTCTTC. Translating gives CSARDMAGPINEQFF.